The 18 T cell receptor beta chains listed next were all sequenced from one sample in a study of shared clonotypes between healthy human individuals. Clones were sequenced by immunoSEQ multiplex PCR, and TCRdb holds only the in-frame ones, with some missing. The data hold some 2,000,000 clones, with around 95% observed a single time. Material: naive CD4+ T cells sorted from blood. Specified subset: CD45RA+ positively selected. These receptors all stem from a man aged 18 to 29 in good health.

The chain links TRBV10-3 to TRBJ1-2; 8 bases line up with TRBD1. The CDR3 totals 14 residues. Germline values: CDR1 ENHRY, CDR2 SYGVKD. The V gene end was trimmed by 2 bases and the J gene end by 7 bases; junction bases not matched to a gene: 6. The CDR3 nucleotides are TGTGCCATCAGTGAGCTCGACAGGGGCGGTGGCTACACCTTC. Encoded protein: CAISELDRGGGYTF.

The V call is TRBV11-2, the J call TRBJ2-7, with TRBD1 identical over 11 bases. Germline trimming cut 1 base from V and 5 bases from J; bases unmatched to any gene: 4. Germline V lookup: CDR1 SGHAT, CDR2 FQNNGV. The CDR3 has 15 amino acids. The CDR3 DNA reads as TGTGCCAGCAGCTTAGGAGGGACAGGGGGAAACGAGCAGTACTTC. Residues: CASSLGGTGGNEQYF.

This sequence joins TRBV6-6 and TRBJ1-6; no reliable D call. This CDR3 contains 14 residues. Trimming pared 7 bases from V and 5 bases from J, leaving 12 bases between. CDR1 MNHNY and CDR2 SVGAGI come from the germline V gene (reference sequence). CDR3 DNA: TGTGCCAGCAAGCCGGACCTCAATAATTCACCCCTCCACTTT. Protein: CASKPDLNNSPLHF.

The rearrangement links TRBV9 to TRBJ2-1; no reliable D call. There are 14 residues in the CDR3. The V and J ends lost 0 bases and 9 bases respectively, with 13 bases between them. The V gene's germline CDR1 is SGDLS and CDR2 YYNGEE. CDR3 coding DNA: TGTGCCAGCAGCGTAGATCCCCCGCCGAGTGAGCAGTTCTTC. Translating it yields CASSVDPPPSEQFF. The whole variable domain, remainder taken from reference TRBV9 and TRBJ2-1, is DSGVTQTPKHLITATGQRVTLRCSPRSGDLSVYWYQQSLDQGLQFLIQYYNGEERAKGNILERFSAQQFPDLHSELNLSSLELGDSALYFCASSVDPPPSEQFFGPGTRLTVL.

Comment on this clone: The junction departs from germline at one end; a sequencing error may be responsible. The rearrangement links TRBV6-1 to TRBJ2-7; D may be TRBD1 or TRBD2 (6 bases each). Germline V gene data show CDR1 as MNHNS and CDR2 as SASEGT. The length of the CDR3 is 18 residues. CDR3 DNA sequence: TGTGCCAGCAGTGAATTCAAAAGGGGGGCACGGACCTCCCACGAGCAGTACTTC. Its translation: CASSEFKRGARTSHEQYF.

V is TRBV5-8 and J is TRBJ1-5; D is possibly TRBD1 (5 bases). Per the germline V gene, CDR1 is SGHTS and CDR2 is YDEGEE. The CDR3 length is 15 residues. V was trimmed by 5 bases and J by 3 bases, leaving 15 bases between them. The CDR3 nucleotides read TGTGCCAGCAGTTTAGGGGCCGTGTTCAATCAGCCCCAGCATTTT. Translated: CASSLGAVFNQPQHF.

This rearrangement joins TRBV11-3 to TRBJ1-2, with D maybe TRBD1 (5 bases). The germline CDR1 and CDR2 sequences are SGHNT and YENEEA. The CDR3 has 15 residues. Trimming took 1 base from V and 5 from J, leaving 14 bases between them. The DNA for the CDR3 is TGTGCCAGCAGCTTAGTTGACAGAAATAGATATGGCTACACCTTC. Translating gives CASSLVDRNRYGYTF.

This CDR3 is CASSAGSNEKLFF. The CDR3 bases are TGTGCCAGCAGTGCCGGTAGTAATGAAAAACTGTTTTTT. The gene calls are TRBV9 and TRBJ1-4; no reliable D call. V lost 5 bases to trimming and J lost 4 bases, with 9 bases between them. This CDR3 spans 13 amino acids. The germline gives CDR1 SGDLS, CDR2 YYNGEE.

This clone was seen a single time. J is TRBJ2-2 and V is TRBV5-4; perhaps TRBD2 as D (7 bases). Germline V gene data show CDR1 as SGHNT and CDR2 as YYREEE (reference sequence). V was pared by 0 bases and J by 4 bases, with 13 bases between. The CDR3 sequence is 16 residues long. The CDR3 region has the DNA TGTGCCAGCAGCTTGGTCAGGGGCGGGGGCACCGGGGAGCTGTTTTTT. Encoded protein: CASSLVRGGGTGELFF.

For this clone: At the DNA level, this CDR3 is encoded by other sequences in the same sample as well. The V gene is TRBV11-2, the J gene TRBJ2-7; D is uncertain. The CDR3 contains 12 residues. Germline values: CDR1 SGHAT, CDR2 FQNNGV. Trimming removed 0 bases from V and 6 bases from J, with 6 bases in between. The CDR3 loop reads CASSLDLGEQYF. For the CDR3, the DNA is TGTGCCAGCAGCTTAGATCTGGGCGAGCAGTACTTC.

This chain connects TRBV9 to TRBJ2-6; D is unresolved. The CDR3 is 12 residues long. The germline gives CDR1 SGDLS, CDR2 YYNGEE. V lost 6 bases and J lost 5, with 6 bases in between. The CDR3 bases are TGTGCCAGCATTATCTGGGCCAACGTCCTGACTTTC. Translated, it gives CASIIWANVLTF.

This clone was detected only once. This sequence joins TRBV7-2 and TRBJ1-3, with D uncertain. The CDR3 loop spans 16 amino acids. Germline-derived CDR1 and CDR2 are SGHTA and FQGNSA. The V and J ends lost 0 bases and 0 bases respectively, with 9 bases between them. The CDR3 DNA follows: TGTGCCAGCAGCTTAGCTCAGGCCTTCTCTGGAAACACCATATATTTT. Its translation: CASSLAQAFSGNTIYF.

The chain carries TRBV30 and TRBJ2-5; 7 bases are shared with TRBD1. Germline CDR1 and CDR2: GTSNPN and SVGIG (reference sequence). With 2 bases clipped from V and 5 bases from J, the junction kept 11 bases outside the gene matches. This CDR3 has 15 residues. The CDR3: CAWSSRDRARETQYF. The CDR3 nucleotides are TGTGCCTGGAGTTCAAGAGACAGGGCCCGCGAGACCCAGTACTTC.

Note on this clone: Additional DNA sequences in this sample encode the identical CDR3. The chain joins TRBV18 to TRBJ1-1, with 7 bases identical to TRBD1. This CDR3 contains 14 residues. J gave up 1 base and V 4 bases, and 3 bases lay outside the gene matches. Germline V gene sequence: CDR1 KGHSH, CDR2 LQKENI. The CDR3 DNA reads as TGTGCCAGCTCACGGGGACAGACGAACACTGAAGCTTTCTTT. It is translated as CASSRGQTNTEAFF.

This clone has a single count. CDR3 nucleotide sequence: TGTGCCAGCAGCTTAGCAGTTAGTAGAAACACCATATATTTT. This translates into CASSLAVSRNTIYF. The V and J genes are TRBV11-2 and TRBJ1-3; unclear D gene. Germline-derived CDR1 and CDR2 are SGHAT and FQNNGV. There are 14 residues in the CDR3. Trimming took off 1 base at V and 5 bases at J, with 9 bases between the two ends.

The chain links TRBV6-5 to TRBJ1-2, with 7 nucleotides matching TRBD1. With 6 bases clipped from V and 6 bases from J, the junction kept 4 bases outside the gene matches. This CDR3 is built from 12 residues. CDR1 is MNHEY, CDR2 SVGAGI, per germline. The CDR3 spells CASSQTGNGYTF. For the CDR3, the DNA is TGTGCCAGCAGCCAGACAGGGAATGGCTACACCTTC.

This rearrangement joins TRBV7-9 to TRBJ2-5, with TRBD2 matching 15 bases. V trimming: 5 bases; J trimming: 5 bases; junction bases outside the gene matches: 6. The CDR3 sequence is 16 residues long. Germline CDR1 and CDR2: SEHNR and FQNEAQ (reference sequence). The CDR3 DNA sequence: TGTGCCAGCAGCCCAAGGACTAGCGGGGGGGCGGAGACCCAGTACTTC. Translating gives CASSPRTSGGAETQYF.

This chain joins TRBV10-3 and TRBJ2-2, with D perhaps matching TRBD2 (7 bases). The CDR3 consists of 14 residues. V lost 10 bases to trimming and J lost 3 bases, with 15 bases between them. Per the germline V gene, CDR1 is ENHRY and CDR2 is SYGVKD. The CDR3, as DNA: TGTGCCACCAAGGGGGGGCAGGACACCGGGGAGCTGTTTTTT. It translates to CATKGGQDTGELFF.